This entry concerns a single T cell receptor (beta chain). Its antigen is not identified. TCRdb fed the 5' RACE reads into MiXCR, producing one record per CDR3 protein. Of roughly 700,000 distinct CDR3 sequences in the sample, roughly 20% were seen once. The CDR3 runs 16 residues. Germline lookup yields CDR1 KGHSH and CDR2 LQKENI. The germline V and J ends were trimmed by 0 bases and 3 bases, with 14 bases remaining between them. This specimen comes from a study of CD8 T cells in ankylosing spondylitis. Study-wide results and limits: In ankylosing spondylitis blood, a motif of about 8 highly homologous TCR beta variants appeared characteristic.

Sample: blood, either unsorted or a sorted T cell fraction (not recorded which). The chain is built from TRBV18 and TRBJ1-1, with D possibly being TRBD1 (6 bases). The sequence came from a male donor with ankylosing spondylitis. Here the CDR3 reads CASSPPGGARDTEAFF. CDR3 sequence (DNA): TGTGCCAGCTCACCACCGGGGGGGGCGCGAGACACTGAAGCTTTCTTT.